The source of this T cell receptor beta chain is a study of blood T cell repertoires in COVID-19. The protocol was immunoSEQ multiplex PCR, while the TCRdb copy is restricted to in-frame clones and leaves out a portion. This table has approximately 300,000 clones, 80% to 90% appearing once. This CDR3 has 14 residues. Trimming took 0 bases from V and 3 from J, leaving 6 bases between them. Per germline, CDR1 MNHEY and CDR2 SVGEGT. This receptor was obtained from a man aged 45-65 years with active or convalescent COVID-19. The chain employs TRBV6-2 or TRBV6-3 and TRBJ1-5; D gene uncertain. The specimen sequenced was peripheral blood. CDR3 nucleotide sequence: TGTGCCAGCAGTTACTCGTCTTTCAATCAGCCCCAGCATTTT. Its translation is CASSYSSFNQPQHF.